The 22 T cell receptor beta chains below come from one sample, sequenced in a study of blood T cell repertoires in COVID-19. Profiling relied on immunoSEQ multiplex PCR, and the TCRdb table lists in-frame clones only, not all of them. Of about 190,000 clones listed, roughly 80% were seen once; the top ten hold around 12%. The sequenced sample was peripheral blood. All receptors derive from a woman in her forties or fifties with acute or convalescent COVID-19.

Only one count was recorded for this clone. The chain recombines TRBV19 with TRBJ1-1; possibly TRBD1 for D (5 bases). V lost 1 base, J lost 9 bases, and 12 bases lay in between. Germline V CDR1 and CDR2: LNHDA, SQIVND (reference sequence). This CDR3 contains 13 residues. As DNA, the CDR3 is TGTGCCAGTAGTATAGCTCGCAGGGATCAAGCTTTCTTT. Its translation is CASSIARRDQAFF.

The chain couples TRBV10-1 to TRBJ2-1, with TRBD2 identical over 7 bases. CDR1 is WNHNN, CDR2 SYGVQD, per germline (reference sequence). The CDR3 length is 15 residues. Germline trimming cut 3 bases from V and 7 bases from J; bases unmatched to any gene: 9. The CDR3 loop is CASSDGSRGGNEQFF. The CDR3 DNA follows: TGCGCCAGCAGTGACGGGAGTAGGGGAGGGAATGAGCAGTTCTTC.

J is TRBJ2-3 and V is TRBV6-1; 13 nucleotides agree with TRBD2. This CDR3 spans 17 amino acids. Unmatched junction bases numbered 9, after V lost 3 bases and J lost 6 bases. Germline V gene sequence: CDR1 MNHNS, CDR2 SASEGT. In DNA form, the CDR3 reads TGTGCCAGCAGTGACACTCGGACTAGCGGGAGAAAGGATACGCAGTATTTT. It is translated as CASSDTRTSGRKDTQYF.

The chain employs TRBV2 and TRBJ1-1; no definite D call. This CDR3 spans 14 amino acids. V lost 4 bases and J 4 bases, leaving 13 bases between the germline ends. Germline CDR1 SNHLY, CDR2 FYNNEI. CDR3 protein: CASSVRGGSTEAFF. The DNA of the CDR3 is TGTGCCAGCAGTGTGCGGGGAGGGAGCACTGAAGCTTTCTTT.

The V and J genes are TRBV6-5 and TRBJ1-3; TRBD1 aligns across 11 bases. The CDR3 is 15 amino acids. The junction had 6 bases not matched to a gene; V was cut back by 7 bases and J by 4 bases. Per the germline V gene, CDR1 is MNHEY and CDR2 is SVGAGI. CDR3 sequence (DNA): TGTGCCAGCAAAGGGACAGGGGGTTTGGGAAACACCATATATTTT. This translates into CASKGTGGLGNTIYF.

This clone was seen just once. CDR3 in DNA: TGTGCCAGCAGACGGTCGGGGGGCGAAACAGATACGCAGTATTTT. It codes for CASRRSGGETDTQYF. The V call is TRBV6-5, the J call TRBJ2-3, with D possibly being TRBD2 (7 bases). The length of the CDR3 is 15 residues. Trimming left V 6 bases short and J 3 bases short, with 16 bases between. Germline V CDR1 and CDR2: MNHEY, SVGAGI.

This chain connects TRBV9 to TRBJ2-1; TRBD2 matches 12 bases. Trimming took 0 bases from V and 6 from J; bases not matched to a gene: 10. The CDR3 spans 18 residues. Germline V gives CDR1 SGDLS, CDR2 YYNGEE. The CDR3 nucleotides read TGTGCCAGCAGCGTAGACCTTCCTAGCGGGAGGGATGGCAATGAGCAGTTCTTC. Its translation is CASSVDLPSGRDGNEQFF.

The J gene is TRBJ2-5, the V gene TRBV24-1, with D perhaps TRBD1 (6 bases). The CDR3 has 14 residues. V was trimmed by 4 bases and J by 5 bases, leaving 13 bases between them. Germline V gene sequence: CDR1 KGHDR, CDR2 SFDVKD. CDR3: CATSESGQIETQYF. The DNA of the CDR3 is TGTGCCACCAGTGAAAGCGGACAGATCGAGACCCAGTACTTC.

The DNA of the CDR3 is TGTGCCAGCAGCCAAGTAGGGGGCGCTGAAAACACTGAAGCTTTCTTT. Translating it yields CASSQVGGAENTEAFF. The chain combines TRBV16 with TRBJ1-1, with 7 bases lining up with TRBD1. Germline V gene lookup returns CDR1 KGHSY and CDR2 FQNENV. This CDR3 region has 16 residues. V trimming: 2 bases; J trimming: 2 bases; junction bases outside the gene matches: 8.

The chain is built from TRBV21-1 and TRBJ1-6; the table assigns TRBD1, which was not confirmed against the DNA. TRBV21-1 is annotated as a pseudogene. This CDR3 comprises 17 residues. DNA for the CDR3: TGTGCCAGCAGCAAAGGGGCAGGGGTCTATTATAATTCACCCCTCCACTTT. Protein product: CASSKGAGVYYNSPLHF.

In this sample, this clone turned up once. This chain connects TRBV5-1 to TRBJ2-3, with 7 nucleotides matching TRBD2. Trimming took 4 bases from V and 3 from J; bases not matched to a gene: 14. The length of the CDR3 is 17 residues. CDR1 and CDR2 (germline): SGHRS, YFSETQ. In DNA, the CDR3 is TGCGCCAGCAGCCTCTGGACCAGCGGGGAGAGGACAGATACGCAGTATTTT. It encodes CASSLWTSGERTDTQYF. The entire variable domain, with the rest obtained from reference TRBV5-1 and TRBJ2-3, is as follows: KAGVTQTPRYLIKTRGQQVTLSCSPISGHRSVSWYQQTPGQGLQFLFEYFSETQRNKGNFPGRFSGRQFSNSRSEMNVSTLELGDSALYLCASSLWTSGERTDTQYFGPGTRLTVL.

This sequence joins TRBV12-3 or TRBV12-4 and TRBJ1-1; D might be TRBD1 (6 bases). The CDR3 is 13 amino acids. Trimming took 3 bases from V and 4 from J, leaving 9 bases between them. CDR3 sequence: CASSFRGTTEAFF. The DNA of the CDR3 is TGTGCCAGCAGTTTCAGGGGCACCACTGAAGCTTTCTTT.

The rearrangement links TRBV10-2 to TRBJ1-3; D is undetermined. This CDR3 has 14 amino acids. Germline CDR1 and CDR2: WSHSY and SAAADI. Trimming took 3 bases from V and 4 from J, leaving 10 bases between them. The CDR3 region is CASSDLPLGNTIYF. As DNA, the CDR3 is TGCGCCAGCAGTGACCTTCCTTTGGGAAACACCATATATTTT.

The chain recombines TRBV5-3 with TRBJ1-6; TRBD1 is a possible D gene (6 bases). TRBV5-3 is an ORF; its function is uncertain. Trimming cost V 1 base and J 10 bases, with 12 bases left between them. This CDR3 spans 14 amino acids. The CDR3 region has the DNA TGTGCCAGAAGCTTGAACAGGGTAGGCTCACCCCTCCACTTT. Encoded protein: CARSLNRVGSPLHF.

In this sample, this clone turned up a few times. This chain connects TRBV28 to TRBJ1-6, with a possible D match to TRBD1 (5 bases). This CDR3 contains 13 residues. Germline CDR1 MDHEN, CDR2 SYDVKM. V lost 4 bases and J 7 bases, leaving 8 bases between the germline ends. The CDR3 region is CASSSYRNSPLHF. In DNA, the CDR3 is TGTGCCAGCAGTTCCTACAGGAATTCACCCCTCCACTTT.

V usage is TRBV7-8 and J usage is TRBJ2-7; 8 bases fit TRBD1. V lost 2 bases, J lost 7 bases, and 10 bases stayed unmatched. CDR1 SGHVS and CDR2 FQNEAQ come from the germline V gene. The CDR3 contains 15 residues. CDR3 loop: CASSLKQGAGMEQYF. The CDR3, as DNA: TGTGCCAGCAGCTTAAAGCAGGGGGCTGGAATGGAGCAGTACTTC.

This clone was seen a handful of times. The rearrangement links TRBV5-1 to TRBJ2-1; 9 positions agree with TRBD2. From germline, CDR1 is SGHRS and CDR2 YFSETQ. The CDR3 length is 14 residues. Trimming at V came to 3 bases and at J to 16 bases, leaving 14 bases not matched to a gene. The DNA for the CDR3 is TGCGCCAGCAGCTCGGACGGTACGGGACTAGCAAACTTCTTC. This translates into CASSSDGTGLANFF.

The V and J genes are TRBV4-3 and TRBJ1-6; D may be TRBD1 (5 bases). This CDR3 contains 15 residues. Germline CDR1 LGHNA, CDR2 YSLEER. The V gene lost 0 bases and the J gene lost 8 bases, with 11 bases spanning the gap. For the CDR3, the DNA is TGCGCCAGCAGCCAAGAGGGCGGGGCAGATTCACCCCTCCACTTT. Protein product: CASSQEGGADSPLHF.

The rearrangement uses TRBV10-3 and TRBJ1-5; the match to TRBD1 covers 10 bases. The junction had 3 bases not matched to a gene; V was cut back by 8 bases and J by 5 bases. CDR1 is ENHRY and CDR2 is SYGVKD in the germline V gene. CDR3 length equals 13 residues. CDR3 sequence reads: CAIGGTGDQPQHF. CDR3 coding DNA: TGTGCCATCGGGGGGACAGGGGATCAGCCCCAGCATTTT.

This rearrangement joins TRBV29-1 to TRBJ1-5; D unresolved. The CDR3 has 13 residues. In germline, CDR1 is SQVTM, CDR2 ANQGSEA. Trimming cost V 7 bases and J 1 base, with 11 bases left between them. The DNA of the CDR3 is TGCAGCGGGGGAGAGGGCAGCAATCAGCCCCAGCATTTT. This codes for CSGGEGSNQPQHF.

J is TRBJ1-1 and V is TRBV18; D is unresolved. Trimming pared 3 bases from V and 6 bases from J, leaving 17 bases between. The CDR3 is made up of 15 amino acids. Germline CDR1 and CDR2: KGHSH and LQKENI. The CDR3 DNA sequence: TGTGCCAGCTCACCGTCGTCGGGGAAGACCTCTGAAGCTTTCTTT. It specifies CASSPSSGKTSEAFF.

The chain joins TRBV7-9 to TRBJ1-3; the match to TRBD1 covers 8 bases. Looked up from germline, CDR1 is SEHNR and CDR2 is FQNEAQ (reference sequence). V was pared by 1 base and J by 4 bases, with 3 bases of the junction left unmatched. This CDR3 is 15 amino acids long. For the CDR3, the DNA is TGTGCCAGCAGCTTAGTACAGGGGGACGGAAACACCATATATTTT. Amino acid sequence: CASSLVQGDGNTIYF.